Shown below are 10 T cell receptor beta chains from a single sample sequenced in a study of blood T cell repertoires in COVID-19. Generated by immunoSEQ multiplex PCR, the TCRdb table keeps only in-frame clones and is missing some. This table holds 450,000 or so clones, 70% to 90% found once. The sequenced material came from peripheral blood. Source of these receptors: a man younger than 35 with COVID-19, enrolled during active disease.

In this sample, this clone turned up once. V and J are TRBV19 and TRBJ1-3, with TRBD1 matching over 9 bases. The CDR3 consists of 19 residues. Germline assignment: CDR1 LNHDA and CDR2 SQIVND (reference sequence). V trimming: 2 bases; J trimming: 0 bases; junction bases outside the gene matches: 11. For the CDR3, the DNA is TGTGCCAGTAGTATAAAAGGACAGGGGTTCTTCCACTCTGGAAACACCATATATTTT. Translation: CASSIKGQGFFHSGNTIYF. Full variable domain (remainder filled in from reference TRBV19 and TRBJ1-3): DGGITQSPKYLFRKEGQNVTLSCEQNLNHDAMYWYRQDPGQGLRLIYYSQIVNDFQKGDIAEGYSVSREKKESFPLTVTSAQKNPTAFYLCASSIKGQGFFHSGNTIYFGEGSWLTVV.

In this sample, this clone turned up a few times. The chain carries TRBV2 and TRBJ1-3, with unresolved D. The ends were cut back, 9 bases at V and 0 bases at J, with 15 bases in the middle. The length of the CDR3 is 15 residues. Germline CDR1 reads SNHLY; CDR2 reads FYNNEI. CDR3 sequence reads: CARGGADSSGNTIYF. The DNA for the CDR3 is TGTGCCAGAGGCGGAGCCGATAGCTCTGGAAACACCATATATTTT.

The V gene is TRBV6-2 or TRBV6-3, the J gene TRBJ2-2; TRBD2 matches at 9 bases. The CDR3 covers 15 residues. V lost 0 bases to trimming and J lost 7 bases; unmatched junction nucleotides: 3. Germline CDR1 reads MNHEY; CDR2 reads SVGEGT. The DNA for the CDR3 is TGTGCCAGCAGTTACTCGGTAGCGGGAGACGGGGAGCTGTTTTTT. This gives the protein CASSYSVAGDGELFF.

V usage is TRBV19 and J usage is TRBJ2-1; D is perhaps TRBD1 (6 bases). The CDR3 totals 15 residues. V shed 2 bases and J shed 4 bases, with 12 bases lying between them. Germline CDR1 is LNHDA and CDR2 is SQIVND (reference sequence). Here the CDR3 DNA reads TGTGCCAGTAGTATATCCAGGGGAATATACAATGAGCAGTTCTTC. Residues: CASSISRGIYNEQFF.

J is TRBJ1-2 and V is TRBV6-5; 7 bases match TRBD1. The CDR3 is 11 residues long. Germline CDR1 and CDR2: MNHEY and SVGAGI. V lost 8 bases to trimming and J lost 8 bases; unmatched junction nucleotides: 5. The chain's CDR3 is CASVDRSGYTF. DNA of the CDR3: TGTGCCAGCGTGGACAGGAGCGGCTACACCTTC.

The rearrangement uses TRBV7-9 and TRBJ1-2; D might be TRBD1 (5 bases). The CDR3 extends over 14 amino acids. Deletions cut 5 bases from V and 2 bases from J, with 12 bases between. Germline V CDR1 and CDR2: SEHNR, FQNEAQ (reference sequence). CDR3 DNA sequence: TGTGCCAGCAGCCGCCTGGAGGGGAACTATGGCTACACCTTC. This translates into CASSRLEGNYGYTF.

This clone turned up a few times. This sequence joins TRBV27 and TRBJ1-5; 7 bases fit TRBD1. After removal of 5 bases from V and 6 bases from J, the junction contained 7 bases not matched to a gene. There are 14 residues in the CDR3. Germline V gene lookup returns CDR1 MNHEY and CDR2 SMNVEV (reference sequence). The CDR3 DNA reads as TGTGCCAGCAGTCCACAACAGGGGACTCAGCCCCAGCATTTT. Its protein is CASSPQQGTQPQHF.

There are a few counts of this clone. V usage is TRBV29-1 and J usage is TRBJ1-2, with 8 bases lining up with TRBD1. Germline-derived CDR1 and CDR2 are SQVTM and ANQGSEA. Trimming at V came to 5 bases and at J to 6 bases, leaving 14 bases not matched to a gene. The CDR3 contains 15 residues. The CDR3 nucleotides are TGCAGCGTTCCCGGGGGGCAGGGGGCTACCCATGGCTACACCTTC. This encodes CSVPGGQGATHGYTF. Looking up the rest from reference TRBV29-1 and TRBJ1-2 gives the full variable domain: SAVISQKPSRDICQRGTSLTIQCQVDSQVTMMFWYRQQPGQSLTLIATANQGSEATYESGFVIDKFPISRPNLTFSTLTVSNMSPEDSSIYLCSVPGGQGATHGYTFGSGTRLTVV.

The gene calls are TRBV27 and TRBJ1-2, with TRBD1 matching 7 bases. Looked up from germline, CDR1 is MNHEY and CDR2 is SMNVEV (reference sequence). The length of the CDR3 is 16 residues. J gave up 0 bases and V 6 bases, and 10 bases lay outside the gene matches. CDR3 in amino acids: CASRPDRSLANYGYTF. The CDR3 DNA is TGTGCCAGCAGGCCGGACAGGTCCCTAGCTAACTATGGCTACACCTTC.

V and J are TRBV11-3 and TRBJ2-3, with D perhaps matching TRBD2 (5 bases). Trimming removed 4 bases from V and 4 bases from J, with 12 bases in between. The CDR3 runs 14 residues. The germline V gene has CDR1 SGHNT and CDR2 YENEEA. CDR3: CASSSSGLSDTQYF. The CDR3 DNA reads TGTGCCAGCAGCTCCTCCGGACTCTCAGATACGCAGTATTTT.